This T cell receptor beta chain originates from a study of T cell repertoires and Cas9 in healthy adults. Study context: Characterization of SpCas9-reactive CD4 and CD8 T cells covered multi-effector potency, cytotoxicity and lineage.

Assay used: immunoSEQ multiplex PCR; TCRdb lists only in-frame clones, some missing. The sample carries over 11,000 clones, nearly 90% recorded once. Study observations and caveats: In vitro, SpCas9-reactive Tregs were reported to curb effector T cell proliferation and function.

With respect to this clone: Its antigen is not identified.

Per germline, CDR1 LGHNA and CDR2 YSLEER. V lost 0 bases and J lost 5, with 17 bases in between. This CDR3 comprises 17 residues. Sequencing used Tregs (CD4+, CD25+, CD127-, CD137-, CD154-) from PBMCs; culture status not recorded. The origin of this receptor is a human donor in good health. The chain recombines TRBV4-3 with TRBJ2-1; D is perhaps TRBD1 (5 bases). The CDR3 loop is CASSQDPNAGLHNEQFF. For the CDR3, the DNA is TGCGCCAGCAGCCAAGATCCGAACGCAGGGCTCCACAATGAGCAGTTCTTC.